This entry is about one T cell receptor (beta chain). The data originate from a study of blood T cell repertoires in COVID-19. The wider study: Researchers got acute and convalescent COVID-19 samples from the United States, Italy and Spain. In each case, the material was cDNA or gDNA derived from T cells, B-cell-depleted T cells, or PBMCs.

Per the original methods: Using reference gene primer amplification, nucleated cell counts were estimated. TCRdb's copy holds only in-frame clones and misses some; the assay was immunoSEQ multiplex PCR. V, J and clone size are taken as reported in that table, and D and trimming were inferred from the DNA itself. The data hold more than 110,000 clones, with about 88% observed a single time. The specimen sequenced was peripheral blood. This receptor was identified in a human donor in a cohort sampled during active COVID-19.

CDR3: CASSLGGLMNTEAFF. In nucleotides, the CDR3 is TGTGCCAGCAGCTTAGGCGGACTTATGAACACTGAAGCTTTCTTT. The rearrangement joins TRBV11-1 to TRBJ1-1; D is unclear. The V gene's germline CDR1 is SGHAT and CDR2 FQDESV (reference sequence). This CDR3 has 15 amino acids. The ends were cut back, 1 base at V and 0 bases at J, with 9 bases in the middle.